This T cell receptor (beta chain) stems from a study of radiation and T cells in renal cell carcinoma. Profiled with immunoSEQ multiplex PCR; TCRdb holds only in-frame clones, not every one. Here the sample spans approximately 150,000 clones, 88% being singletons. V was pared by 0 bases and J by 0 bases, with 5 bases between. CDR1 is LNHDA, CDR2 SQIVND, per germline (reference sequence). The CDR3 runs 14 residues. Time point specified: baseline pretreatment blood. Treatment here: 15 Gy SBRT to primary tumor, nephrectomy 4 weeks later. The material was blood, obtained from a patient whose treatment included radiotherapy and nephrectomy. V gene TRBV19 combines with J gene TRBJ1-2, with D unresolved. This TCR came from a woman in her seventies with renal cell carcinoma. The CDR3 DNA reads TGTGCCAGTAGTATAGATGAGACTAACTATGGCTACACCTTC. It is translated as CASSIDETNYGYTF.